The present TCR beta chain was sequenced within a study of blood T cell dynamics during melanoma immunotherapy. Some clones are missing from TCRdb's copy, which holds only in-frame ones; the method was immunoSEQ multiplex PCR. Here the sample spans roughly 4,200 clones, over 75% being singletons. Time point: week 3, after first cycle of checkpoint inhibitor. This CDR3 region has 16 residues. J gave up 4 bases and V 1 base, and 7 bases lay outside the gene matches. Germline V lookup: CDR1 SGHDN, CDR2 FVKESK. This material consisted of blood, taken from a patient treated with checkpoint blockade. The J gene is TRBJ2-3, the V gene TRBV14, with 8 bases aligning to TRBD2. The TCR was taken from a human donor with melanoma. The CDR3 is CASSQGLAGLPDTQYF. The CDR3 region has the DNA TGTGCCAGCAGCCAAGGGCTAGCGGGTCTCCCAGATACGCAGTATTTT.